Below, 6 T cell receptor beta chains from the same sample are listed, as sequenced in a study of T cells in Graves' hyperthyroidism and ophthalmopathy (dated by TCRdb to the late 2010s). The library was made by multiplex PCR. Sequencing took place on an Illumina HiSeq 2000. TCR beta CDR3 regions were amplified from RNA transcripts. The first round of RT-PCR for the TCR CDR3 was performed with the HTBI primer set and the Qiagen OneStep RT-PCR kit. The raw public reads went through TCRdb reprocessing: fastp at Q25, MiXCR clone calling, in-frame beta chains kept. Each CDR3 protein appears once, grouped with its most common genes and DNA. This sample is represented by about 600,000 distinct CDR3 sequences; approximately 15% of them were singletons. The top ten hold more than 3% of the sample. The sample comprised blood. The receptors shown here come from a woman aged 40 to 50 with Graves' ophthalmopathy.

Many counts were recorded for this clonotype. This chain links TRBV11-2 with TRBJ2-3; D possibly corresponds to TRBD2 (6 bases). The CDR3 contains 15 residues. CDR1 and CDR2 (germline): SGHAT, FQNNGV. V lost 5 bases and J lost 2, with 14 bases in between. CDR3: CASSPYGGSTDTQYF. The CDR3 DNA sequence: TGTGCCAGCAGCCCCTACGGGGGATCCACAGATACGCAGTATTTT.

This clonotype was seen repeatedly, ten times or more. This may arise from a read error, as a much more abundant clone is one base away. The chain has TRBV7-3 and TRBJ2-1, with TRBD2 identical over 7 bases. The CDR3 contains 13 residues. With 3 bases clipped from V and 4 bases from J, the junction kept 0 bases outside the gene matches. CDR1 is SGHTA, CDR2 FQGTGA, per germline. CDR3 DNA sequence: TGTGCCAGCAGCTTCGGGGGGTACAATGAGCAGTTCTTC. Translating gives CASSFGGYNEQFF.

The table lists this clonotype with a few counts. The rearrangement uses TRBV7-3 and TRBJ2-1, with D perhaps TRBD1 (5 bases). Germline V gene sequence: CDR1 SGHTA, CDR2 FQGTGA. Between the trimmed V and J ends, which lost 1 base and 6 bases, there was a span of 13 bases. The CDR3 sequence is 15 residues long. The DNA for the CDR3 is TGTGCCAGCAGCTTAAGATTTAGGGGCGCCAATGAGCAGTTCTTC. Residues: CASSLRFRGANEQFF.

The chain uses TRBV7-9 and TRBJ1-1; D unclear. The CDR3 spans 16 residues. Trimming removed 1 base from V and 3 bases from J, with 15 bases in between. Germline V lookup: CDR1 SEHNR, CDR2 FQNEAQ (reference sequence). As DNA, the CDR3 is TGTGCCAGCAGCTTAGATTCACCTCAAGCGTACACTGAAGCTTTCTTT. Translation gives CASSLDSPQAYTEAFF.

This clonotype was recorded at least ten times. The chain carries TRBV5-5 and TRBJ2-3; D is possibly TRBD2 (5 bases). CDR1 and CDR2 from the germline V gene are SGHKS and YYEKEE (reference sequence). The length of the CDR3 is 14 residues. The V end was cut by 1 base, the J end by 4 bases, with 10 bases between. CDR3 sequence (DNA): TGTGCCAGCAGCTTGCAAGGCGGGCCAGATACGCAGTATTTT. Translation gives CASSLQGGPDTQYF.

This clonotype was counted only a few times. The rearrangement joins TRBV7-8 to TRBJ2-2; 8 nucleotides match TRBD2. The length of the CDR3 is 20 residues. With V trimmed by 5 bases and J by 4 bases, 21 bases remained unmatched. CDR1 is SGHVS and CDR2 is FQNEAQ in the germline V gene. The CDR3 protein is CASSPAYGRAIVGITGELFF. The DNA of the CDR3 is TGTGCCAGCAGCCCCGCCTACGGGAGGGCCATCGTGGGAATCACCGGGGAGCTGTTTTTT.